The present TCR beta chain was sequenced within a study of Graves' ophthalmopathy and Graves' hyperthyroidism. CDR3 length: 13 residues. From germline, CDR1 is ENHRY and CDR2 SYGVKD. V lost 8 bases and J lost 4; bases outside the gene matches: 8. This clonotype was recorded many times. TCR beta CDR3 amplification used RNA transcripts. Scientists carried out first-round RT-PCR using HTBI primers and then a second-round multiplex PCR. One entry per CDR3 protein, called by TCRdb with MiXCR from the multiplex PCR reads. The data show approximately 700,000 distinct CDR3 sequences, roughly 41% seen once. The source is an adult man with Graves' ophthalmopathy. This rearrangement joins TRBV10-3 to TRBJ2-7; 7 positions agree with TRBD1. The sequenced sample consisted of peripheral blood. The CDR3 sequence: CAIRPGQRYEQYF. The DNA of the CDR3 is TGTGCCATCCGACCGGGACAGAGGTACGAGCAGTACTTC.